Sequencing of this T cell receptor (beta chain) was carried out in a study of blood T cell repertoires in COVID-19. Overall study context: Sources were T cells, B-cell-depleted T cells, or PBMCs; the material itself was cDNA or gDNA.

Here immunoSEQ multiplex PCR was the method, and the copy in TCRdb shows in-frame clones only, minus some. Counted here are about 82,000 clones, approximately 82% occurring once; the ten biggest clones make up about a sixth. This sequence originates from a woman in her fifties or sixties with acute or convalescent COVID-19. Sequencing was done on a sample of peripheral blood.

CDR3 protein: CSVGGGGNSPLHF. CDR3 in DNA: TGCAGCGTTGGTGGGGGAGGCAATTCACCCCTCCACTTT. The V gene is TRBV29-1, the J gene TRBJ1-6, with D possibly TRBD1 on 5 matching bases. The CDR3 has 13 residues. V dropped 4 bases and J dropped 7 bases, with 11 bases sitting between them. The germline gives CDR1 SQVTM, CDR2 ANQGSEA.